The 15 T cell receptor beta chains listed next were all sequenced from one sample in a study of regulatory T cells in long-lasting Graves disease. The time point denotes: newly diagnosed GD, antithyroid drugs for less than 3 months. PBMC-derived RNA was used for the TCR library. Building of the TCR beta libraries involved iRepertoire HTBI primers and Arm-PCR of CDR3 regions. TCRdb recomputed calls from the multiplex PCR reads with MiXCR, one row per CDR3 protein. The sample has more than 400,000 distinct CDR3 sequences; about a sixth are singletons. The same sample was also studied in work on T cells in Graves' hyperthyroidism and ophthalmopathy.

This sample comprised peripheral blood mononuclear cells (PBMCs), obtained at new diagnosis, from a patient treated with antithyroid drugs. These receptors were collected from a woman aged 25 to 45 with Graves disease.

As concerns this clonotype: Just one base apart from a much larger clone, this may be a read error. The chain employs TRBV6-5 and TRBJ1-1; TRBD1 might be the D (6 bases). The CDR3 consists of 15 residues. The germline CDR1 and CDR2 sequences are MNHEY and SVGAGI. The CDR3 loop is CAGSYSTGMNTEAFF. CDR3 nucleotide sequence: TGTGCCGGCAGTTACTCTACAGGGATGAACACTGAAGCTTTCTTT.

This clonotype was detected a few times. The chain links TRBV19 to TRBJ2-5; no clear D gene. Germline V gives CDR1 LNHDA, CDR2 SQIVND (reference sequence). The CDR3 consists of 15 residues. The V end lost 3 bases, the J end lost 4 bases, and 15 bases lay between the germline ends. CDR3 region: CASSMISRTAETQYF. CDR3 DNA: TGTGCCAGTAGTATGATTTCTCGGACGGCAGAGACCCAGTACTTC.

This chain connects TRBV14 to TRBJ2-3; tentatively, D is TRBD2 (5 bases). The J call is doubtful: the DNA matches TRBJ2-1 better. Per germline, CDR1 SGHDN and CDR2 FVKESK. The CDR3 loop spans 14 amino acids. The CDR3, as DNA: TGTGCCAGCAGCTTACTCGGAGGTACCAATGAGCAGTTCTTC. Its protein product is CASSLLGGTNEQFF.

The V and J genes are TRBV13 and TRBJ1-1, with 9 bases that match TRBD1. V was clipped by 4 bases and J by 7 bases; unmatched bases: 7. The germline V gene has CDR1 PRHDT and CDR2 FYEKMQ (reference sequence). The CDR3 loop spans 14 amino acids. The DNA for the CDR3 is TGTGCCAGCAGCTCTCCGGGACAGGGTGTTGAAGCTTTCTTT. Translated: CASSSPGQGVEAFF.

There are many counts of this clonotype. The chain recombines TRBV2 with TRBJ2-2; TRBD2 is a possible D gene (5 bases). The CDR3 length is 14 residues. Germline assignment: CDR1 SNHLY and CDR2 FYNNEI. The germline V and J ends were trimmed by 3 bases and 1 base, with 6 bases remaining between them. In DNA form, the CDR3 reads TGTGCCAGCAGTGAGGACTGGAACACCGGGGAGCTGTTTTTT. It specifies CASSEDWNTGELFF.

This clonotype was picked up many times. The J gene is TRBJ2-7, the V gene TRBV11-2, with D uncertain. CDR3 length: 15 residues. V lost 1 base and J 0 bases, leaving 10 bases between the germline ends. Germline V lookup: CDR1 SGHAT, CDR2 FQNNGV. CDR3 DNA: TGTGCCAGCAGCTTAGCCGCGGCACTCTCCTACGAGCAGTACTTC. Residues: CASSLAAALSYEQYF.

A remark on this clonotype: Germline and junction disagree at one end, which may indicate a read error. The J gene is TRBJ2-2, the V gene TRBV11-2, with TRBD1 matching 7 bases. Germline V gives CDR1 SGHAT, CDR2 FQNNGV. The CDR3 is 15 amino acids. The CDR3 DNA sequence: TGTGCCAGCAGCCTCAGACAGGGTAACACCGGGGAGCTGCTTTTT. It translates to CASSLRQGNTGELLF. Based on the CDR3 plus reference TRBV11-2 and TRBJ2-2, the full variable domain is EAGVAQSPRYKIIEKRQSVAFWCNPISGHATLYWYQQILGQGPKLLIQFQNNGVVDDSQLPKDRFSAERLKGVDSTLKIQPAKLEDSAVYLCASSLRQGNTGELLFGEGSRLTVL.

This clonotype has at least ten counts. The chain employs TRBV3-1 and TRBJ2-6, with unresolved D. The germline V gene encodes CDR1 LGHDT and CDR2 YNNKEL (reference sequence). The ends were cut back, 8 bases at V and 0 bases at J, with 5 bases in the middle. The CDR3 covers 13 residues. Here the CDR3 reads CASGFSGANVLTF. As DNA, the CDR3 is TGTGCCAGCGGATTCTCTGGGGCCAACGTCCTGACTTTC.

Of note for this clonotype: A much larger clone differs from this one at a single base, so this may be a read error. The chain has TRBV6-5 and TRBJ2-1; 11 bases are a match to TRBD2. CDR1 is MNHEY and CDR2 is SVGAGI in the germline V gene. CDR3 length: 18 residues. The CDR3 is CASPGGLAANSSYNEQLF. The DNA for the CDR3 is TGTGCCAGCCCAGGGGGACTAGCGGCTAACAGCTCCTACAATGAGCAGCTCTTC.

This clonotype has a count of ten or more. This chain joins TRBV7-2 and TRBJ2-5, with a tentative D call TRBD2 (5 bases). CDR3 length equals 16 residues. The V end lost 5 bases, the J end lost 5 bases, and 21 bases lay between the germline ends. Germline V gene data show CDR1 as SGHTA and CDR2 as FQGNSA. The CDR3 sequence is CASSPRPGVVGETQYF. The CDR3 DNA reads TGTGCCAGCAGCCCACGACCCGGGGTAGTGGGGGAGACCCAGTACTTC.

The table lists this clonotype with many counts. The rearrangement joins TRBV27 to TRBJ1-1; perhaps TRBD1 as D (5 bases). Per the germline V gene, CDR1 is MNHEY and CDR2 is SMNVEV (reference sequence). V gave up 3 bases and J gave up 0 bases, with 11 bases separating them. CDR3 size: 15 residues. The CDR3 loop reads CASSFGGDVNTEAFF. CDR3 DNA: TGTGCCAGCAGTTTCGGAGGGGATGTGAACACTGAAGCTTTCTTT.

This clonotype has only a few counts. V and J are TRBV20-1 and TRBJ2-7, with 15 bases matching TRBD2. Germline-derived CDR1 and CDR2 are DFQATT and SNEGSKA (reference sequence). The CDR3 has 15 residues. V shed 5 bases, J shed 2 bases, and the junction held 4 bases outside the gene matches. CDR3 loop: CSAEGTSGRPYEQYF. The CDR3 coding sequence is TGCAGTGCTGAGGGGACTAGCGGGAGGCCCTACGAGCAGTACTTC.

For this clonotype: This is likely an artifact of a read error, given a far larger clone one base away. The CDR3, as DNA: TGTGCCAGCAGTTTATCTGGGAGCACTGAAGCTTTCTTT. Protein: CASSLSGSTEAFF. This rearrangement joins TRBV27 to TRBJ1-1; D is ambiguous. In germline, CDR1 is MNHEY, CDR2 SMNVEV (reference sequence). The length of the CDR3 is 13 residues. V lost 0 bases to trimming and J lost 4 bases, with 6 bases between them.

About this clonotype: This may be a read error: a much more frequent sequence differs by one nucleotide. The chain links TRBV12-3 or TRBV12-4 to TRBJ1-6; no reliable D call. The CDR3 spans 13 residues. The DNA for the CDR3 is TGTGTCAGCAGTTTTTCGCAGAATTCACCCCTCCACTTT. Amino acid sequence: CVSSFSQNSPLHF.

A note on this clonotype: This may arise from a read error, as a much more abundant clone is one base away. J is TRBJ2-7 and V is TRBV15; 8 bases match TRBD1. The CDR3 runs 16 residues. CDR1 is LNHNV and CDR2 is YYDKDF in the germline V gene (reference sequence). The CDR3 DNA reads TGTGTCACCGCAAATCCCGGGACAGGAGCCTCCTACGAGCAGTACTTC. This sequence encodes CVTANPGTGASYEQYF.